The 14 T cell receptor beta chains below all came from one sample that was sequenced in a study of shared clonotypes between healthy human individuals. Clones were read by immunoSEQ multiplex PCR, and TCRdb kept only the in-frame ones, dropping some. The sample has about 380,000 clones; approximately 97% are singletons. Sequences were obtained from memory CD8+ T cells sorted from blood. Regarding subset: CD45RO+ cells pooled with CCR7-negative TemRA cells. These receptors originate from a man under 40 in good health.

The chain is built from TRBV6-1 and TRBJ1-5; a possible D gene is TRBD1 (6 bases). Trimming removed 5 bases from V and 4 bases from J, with 15 bases in between. Germline V lookup: CDR1 MNHNS, CDR2 SASEGT. This CDR3 has 15 residues. CDR3 sequence: CASSPGLTGNQPQHF. The CDR3 coding sequence is TGTGCCAGCAGTCCCGGTCTTACAGGGAATCAGCCCCAGCATTTT.

The V call is TRBV28, the J call TRBJ1-4; TRBD1 is a possible D gene (5 bases). Germline CDR1 MDHEN, CDR2 SYDVKM. The length of the CDR3 is 15 residues. The V and J ends lost 3 bases and 5 bases respectively, with 13 bases between them. CDR3 protein: CASSFLGRMNEKLFF. The CDR3 DNA follows: TGTGCCAGCAGTTTTCTGGGGCGTATGAATGAAAAACTGTTTTTT.

This chain uses TRBV28 with TRBJ2-7; 8 bases align to TRBD1. CDR3 size: 13 residues. CDR1 and CDR2 from the germline V gene are MDHEN and SYDVKM. V shed 9 bases and J 7 bases; nucleotides not matched to a gene: 11. The CDR3 is CARETGEVREQYF. The CDR3, as DNA: TGTGCCAGGGAGACAGGGGAAGTACGGGAGCAGTACTTC.

In regard to this clone: The sample carries other DNA sequences with the same CDR3. DNA of the CDR3: TGTGCCAGCAGTTTATTAGCGGGAGGTAGCTACGAGCAGTACTTC. Its translation is CASSLLAGGSYEQYF. The genes are TRBV28 and TRBJ2-7; 10 bases agree with TRBD2. V trimming: 1 base; J trimming: 3 bases; junction bases outside the gene matches: 3. The CDR3 runs 15 residues. CDR1 and CDR2 (germline): MDHEN, SYDVKM.

This chain links TRBV18 with TRBJ2-2, with D perhaps assigned TRBD1 or TRBD2 (5 bases each). Germline loops: CDR1 KGHSH, CDR2 LQKENI. V was clipped by 1 base and J by 4 bases, with 10 bases between them. The length of the CDR3 is 15 residues. The CDR3 spells CASSPQEGTTGELFF. DNA of the CDR3: TGTGCCAGCTCACCACAAGAGGGGACCACCGGGGAGCTGTTTTTT.

The chain carries TRBV4-2 and TRBJ2-1, with D tentatively TRBD1 (6 bases). The CDR3 extends over 15 amino acids. The V gene's germline CDR1 is LGHNA and CDR2 YNFKEQ. V lost 0 bases and J lost 3, with 9 bases in between. CDR3 sequence reads: CASSQDRDNYNEQFF. The CDR3 bases are TGTGCCAGCAGCCAAGATCGGGACAACTACAATGAGCAGTTCTTC.

This sequence joins TRBV19 and TRBJ1-5; a possible D gene is TRBD1 (6 bases). The CDR3 covers 15 residues. Germline V CDR1 and CDR2: LNHDA, SQIVND (reference sequence). V lost 0 bases and J lost 1, with 7 bases in between. The CDR3 loop is CASSIEGASNQPQHF. For the CDR3, the DNA is TGTGCCAGTAGTATAGAGGGGGCGAGCAATCAGCCCCAGCATTTT.

The V call is TRBV27, the J call TRBJ1-1; 8 positions match TRBD1. Germline V gene data show CDR1 as MNHEY and CDR2 as SMNVEV (reference sequence). The CDR3 runs to 15 residues. After removal of 6 bases from V and 0 bases from J, the junction contained 6 bases not matched to a gene. CDR3 in DNA: TGTGCCAGCAGGGAGGCGACAGGGGTGAACACTGAAGCTTTCTTT. As protein: CASREATGVNTEAFF.

The chain carries TRBV28 and TRBJ2-2; D not resolved. V lost 3 bases, J lost 4 bases, and 9 bases lay in between. Germline-derived CDR1 and CDR2 are MDHEN and SYDVKM. The CDR3 is 14 amino acids. The CDR3 coding sequence is TGTGCCAGCAGTTTTTACAGACTCACCGGGGAGCTGTTTTTT. It codes for CASSFYRLTGELFF.

This clone was recorded once. The rearrangement links TRBV14 to TRBJ2-1; 11 bases fit TRBD2. The CDR3 consists of 18 residues. Germline V gene lookup returns CDR1 SGHDN and CDR2 FVKESK. V dropped 0 bases and J dropped 4; count of bases not matched to a gene: 8. In nucleotides, the CDR3 is TGTGCCAGCAGCCAAGATCAGGGTCTAGCGGGAGGTTACAATGAGCAGTTCTTC. Translation gives CASSQDQGLAGGYNEQFF. Drawing the rest from reference TRBV14 and TRBJ2-1, the complete variable domain is EAGVTQFPSHSVIEKGQTVTLRCDPISGHDNLYWYRRVMGKEIKFLLHFVKESKQDESGMPNNRFLAERTGGTYSTLKVQPAELEDSGVYFCASSQDQGLAGGYNEQFFGPGTRLTVL.

This clone appeared a single time. The chain is built from TRBV28 and TRBJ2-7, with 7 bases fitting TRBD1. Germline assignment: CDR1 MDHEN and CDR2 SYDVKM. The CDR3 extends over 16 amino acids. The V segment lost 4 bases and the J segment 0 bases; nucleotides outside the gene matches: 9. CDR3 coding DNA: TGTGCCAGCAGTTCAGGACAGGCTACTTTCTCCTACGAGCAGTACTTC. Translating it yields CASSSGQATFSYEQYF.

The rearrangement joins TRBV5-1 to TRBJ1-2, with 10 bases aligning to TRBD1. The junction had 4 bases not matched to a gene; V was cut back by 4 bases and J by 1 base. Germline CDR1 SGHRS, CDR2 YFSETQ. This CDR3 spans 15 amino acids. CDR3 sequence (DNA): TGCGCCAGCAGCCGGGACAGGGGCGTTAACTATGGCTACACCTTC. The encoded protein is CASSRDRGVNYGYTF.

CDR3 bases: TGTGCCAGCAGTTTATCTCGAAAGCAGTACTTC. Protein: CASSLSRKQYF. The genes are TRBV28 and TRBJ2-7, with D unresolved. The germline gives CDR1 MDHEN, CDR2 SYDVKM. There are 11 residues in the CDR3. V was clipped by 1 base and J by 8 bases, with 6 bases between them.

The chain recombines TRBV5-6 with TRBJ2-7, with D perhaps TRBD2 (6 bases). Germline V gene data show CDR1 as SGHDT and CDR2 as YYEEEE. The CDR3 loop spans 18 amino acids. V was shortened by 1 base and J by 4 bases, with 24 bases between the two germline ends. CDR3 bases: TGTGCCAGCAGCTTGCTGATTACGCGGGACCCGACCTTTTACGAGCAGTACTTC. Its protein is CASSLLITRDPTFYEQYF.